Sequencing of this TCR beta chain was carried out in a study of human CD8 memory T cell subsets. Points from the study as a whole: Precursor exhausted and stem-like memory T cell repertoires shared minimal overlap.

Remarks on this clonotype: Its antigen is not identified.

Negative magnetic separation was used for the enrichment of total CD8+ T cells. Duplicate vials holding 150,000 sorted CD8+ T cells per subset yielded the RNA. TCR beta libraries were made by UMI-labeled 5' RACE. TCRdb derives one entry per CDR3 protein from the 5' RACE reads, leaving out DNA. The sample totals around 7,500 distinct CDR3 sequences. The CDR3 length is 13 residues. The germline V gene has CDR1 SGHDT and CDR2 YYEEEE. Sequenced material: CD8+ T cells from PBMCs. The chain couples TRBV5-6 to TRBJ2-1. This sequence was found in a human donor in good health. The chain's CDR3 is CASSYQDVGEQFF.